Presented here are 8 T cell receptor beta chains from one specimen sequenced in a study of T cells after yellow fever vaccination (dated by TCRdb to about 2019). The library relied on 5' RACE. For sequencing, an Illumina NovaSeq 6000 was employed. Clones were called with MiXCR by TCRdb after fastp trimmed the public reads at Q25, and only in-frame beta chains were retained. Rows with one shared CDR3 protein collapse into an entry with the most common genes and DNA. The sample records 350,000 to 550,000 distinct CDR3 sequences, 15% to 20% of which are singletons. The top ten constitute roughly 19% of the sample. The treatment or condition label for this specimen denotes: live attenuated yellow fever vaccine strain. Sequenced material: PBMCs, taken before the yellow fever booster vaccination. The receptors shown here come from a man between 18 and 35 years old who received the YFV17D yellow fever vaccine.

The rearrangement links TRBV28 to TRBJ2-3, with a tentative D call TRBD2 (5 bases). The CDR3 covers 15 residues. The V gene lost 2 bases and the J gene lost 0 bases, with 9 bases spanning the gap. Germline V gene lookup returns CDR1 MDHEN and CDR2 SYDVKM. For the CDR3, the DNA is TGTGCCAGCAGTTTAGGAGCGGAGAGCACAGATACGCAGTATTTT. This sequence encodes CASSLGAESTDTQYF.

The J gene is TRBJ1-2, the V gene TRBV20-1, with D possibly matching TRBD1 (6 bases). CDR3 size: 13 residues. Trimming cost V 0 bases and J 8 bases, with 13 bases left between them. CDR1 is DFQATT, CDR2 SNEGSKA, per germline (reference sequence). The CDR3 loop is CSARDQAGEGYTF. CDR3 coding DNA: TGCAGTGCTAGAGATCAGGCAGGGGAGGGCTACACCTTC.

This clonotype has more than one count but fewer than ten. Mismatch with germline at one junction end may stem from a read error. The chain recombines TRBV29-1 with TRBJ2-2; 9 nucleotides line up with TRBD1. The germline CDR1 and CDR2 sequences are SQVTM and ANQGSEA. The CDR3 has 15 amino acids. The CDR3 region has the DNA TGCAGCGTCGAAGAGGACAGGGGCGAAGCCGGGGAGCTGTTTTTT. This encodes CSVEEDRGEAGELFF.

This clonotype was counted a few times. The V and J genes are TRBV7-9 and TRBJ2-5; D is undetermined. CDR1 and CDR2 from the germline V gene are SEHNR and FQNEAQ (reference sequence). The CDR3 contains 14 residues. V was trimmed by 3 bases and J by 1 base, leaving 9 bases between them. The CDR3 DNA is TGTGCCAGCAGCTTGCCCAGACCCCAAGAGACCCAGTACTTC. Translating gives CASSLPRPQETQYF.

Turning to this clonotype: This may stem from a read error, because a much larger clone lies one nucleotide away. The CDR3 protein is CASSLIGGYGYTF. The CDR3 bases are TGTGCCAGCAGCTTGATAGGGGGCTATGGCTACACCTTC. The chain uses TRBV7-2 and TRBJ1-2; the D gene is possibly TRBD1 (6 bases). CDR3 length: 13 residues. Germline V gene sequence: CDR1 SGHTA, CDR2 FQGNSA. The V end lost 3 bases, the J end lost 4 bases, and 9 bases lay between the germline ends.

The CDR3 coding sequence is TGTGCCAGCACCTTCTTATTAGCCGCGGGGTTGGAGTTCGCATCGGAGACCCAGTACTTC. Encoded protein: CASTFLLAAGLEFASETQYF. The V and J genes are TRBV7-2 and TRBJ2-5, with D tentatively TRBD2 (6 bases). Trimming stripped 7 bases from V and 5 bases from J, with 35 bases between. Germline CDR1 is SGHTA and CDR2 is FQGNSA. This CDR3 is built from 20 residues.

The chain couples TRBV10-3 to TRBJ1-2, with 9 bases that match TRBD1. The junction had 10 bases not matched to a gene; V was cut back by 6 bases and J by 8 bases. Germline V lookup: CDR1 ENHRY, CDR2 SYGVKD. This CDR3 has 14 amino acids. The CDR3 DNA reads TGTGCCATCAGCCCGGACAGGGGACCGGTCGGCTACACCTTC. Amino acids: CAISPDRGPVGYTF.

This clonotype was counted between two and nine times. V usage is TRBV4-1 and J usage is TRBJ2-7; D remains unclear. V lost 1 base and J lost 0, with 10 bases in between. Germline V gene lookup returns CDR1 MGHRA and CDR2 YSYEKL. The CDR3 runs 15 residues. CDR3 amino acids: CASSQGPQISYEQYF. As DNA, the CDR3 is TGCGCCAGCAGCCAAGGGCCACAGATCTCCTACGAGCAGTACTTC.